This TCR beta chain was sequenced for a study of T-cell reconstitution after alpha-beta-depleted transplantation in children. A few counts support this clonotype. Its antigen is undetermined. Study outcomes and limitations: The origin of high day-60 TCRbeta diversity in some patients lay in surviving recipient T cells and thymic progenitors. Once a year had passed after transplant, T-cell counts and diversity came mostly from newly produced T cells. Several hundred expanded graft clones reportedly were the source of alpha-beta T cells about two months after transplant.

A library of TCRbeta sequences, prepared with unique molecular identifiers, was generated. TCRdb reanalysed the PCR reads using MiXCR and keeps one entry per CDR3 protein. The sample holds around 78,000 distinct CDR3 sequences, less than 15% seen once. Germline-derived CDR1 and CDR2 are MNHEY and SMNVEV (reference sequence). The ends were cut back, 5 bases at V and 0 bases at J, with 20 bases in the middle. The CDR3 is 18 amino acids. The source was PBMCs, mostly from graft donor cells, collected 180 days after TCRalphabeta/CD19-depleted stem cell transplant. The chain couples TRBV27 to TRBJ1-5; D gene ambiguous. The sequence was collected from a male patient between 2 and 10 years old who had a stem cell transplant for acute lymphoblastic leukemia, so the T cells may come from the graft donor. Here the CDR3 reads CASSLEDPRVYSNQPQHF. In DNA form, the CDR3 reads TGTGCCAGCAGTCTCGAGGACCCAAGGGTGTATAGCAATCAGCCCCAGCATTTT.